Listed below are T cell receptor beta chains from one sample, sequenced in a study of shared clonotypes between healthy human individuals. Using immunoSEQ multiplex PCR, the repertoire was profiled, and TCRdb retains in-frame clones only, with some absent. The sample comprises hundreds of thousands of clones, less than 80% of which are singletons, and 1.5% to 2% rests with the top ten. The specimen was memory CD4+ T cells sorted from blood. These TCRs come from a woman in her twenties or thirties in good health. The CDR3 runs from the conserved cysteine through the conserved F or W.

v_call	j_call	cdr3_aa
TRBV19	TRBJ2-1	CASSSQTSGSHNEQFF
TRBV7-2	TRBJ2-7	CASSLAVDRAHEQYF
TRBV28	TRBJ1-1	CASRGGVQNTEAFF
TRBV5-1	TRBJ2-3	CASSFRGLSTDTQYF
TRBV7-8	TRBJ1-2	CASSEGHLNYGYTF
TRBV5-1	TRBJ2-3	CASSLIEGLAGGTDTQYF
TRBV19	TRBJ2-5	CASKSGADETQYF
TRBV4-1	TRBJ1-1	CASSQEGMNTEAFF
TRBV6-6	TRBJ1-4	CASTETTNEKLFF
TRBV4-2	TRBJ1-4	CASSQDGGGHNEKLFF